The 27 T cell receptor beta chains given below trace back to one sample, sequenced in a study of CD8 T cells in ankylosing spondylitis. Study conclusions and caveats: One TCR beta motif, made up of roughly eight highly homologous variants, appeared characteristic of ankylosing spondylitis blood.

TCRdb analysed the 5' RACE reads with MiXCR anew, one entry per CDR3 protein. The repertoire holds approximately 500,000 distinct CDR3 sequences, roughly 13% seen once, with under 7.5% in the top ten. Their antigens are not known. Input material: blood, either unsorted or a sorted T cell fraction (not recorded which). These receptor sequences come from a male donor with ankylosing spondylitis.

The CDR3 region has the DNA TGCAGCGTTCCGAGTGGACAGGGGCCGCATGGCTACACCTTC. It specifies CSVPSGQGPHGYTF. The chain combines TRBV29-1 with TRBJ1-2, with 9 bases matching TRBD1. The ends lost 5 bases at V and 6 bases at J; junction bases unmatched: 10. The CDR3 consists of 14 residues. Germline CDR1 reads SQVTM; CDR2 reads ANQGSEA.

V usage is TRBV5-5 and J usage is TRBJ2-1, with 12 bases that match TRBD1. Germline assignment: CDR1 SGHKS and CDR2 YYEKEE (reference sequence). This CDR3 contains 16 residues. After removal of 0 bases from V and 6 bases from J, the junction contained 4 bases not matched to a gene. This chain's CDR3 is CASSLAGQGAVNEQFF. The DNA for the CDR3 is TGTGCCAGCAGCTTGGCGGGACAGGGGGCGGTCAATGAGCAGTTCTTC.

There are a few counts of this clonotype. The chain combines TRBV15 with TRBJ2-7; the D is unclear. The germline gives CDR1 LNHNV, CDR2 YYDKDF (reference sequence). This CDR3 comprises 16 residues. Trimming took off 0 bases at V and 7 bases at J, with 19 bases between the two ends. The CDR3 region is CATSRDPPITQAEQYF. CDR3 nucleotide sequence: TGTGCCACCAGCAGAGACCCCCCCATAACACAAGCTGAGCAGTACTTC.

The sample holds many counts of this clonotype. This rearrangement joins TRBV12-3 or TRBV12-4 to TRBJ2-7, with D possibly being TRBD1 (6 bases). V lost 6 bases and J lost 2, with 11 bases in between. The CDR3 runs to 13 residues. The CDR3 sequence is CASREDRPYEQYF. CDR3 nucleotide sequence: TGTGCCAGCAGAGAAGACAGGCCCTACGAGCAGTACTTC.

The rearrangement links TRBV24-1 to TRBJ1-5; no reliable D call. There are 16 residues in the CDR3. V lost 7 bases and J 0 bases, leaving 15 bases between the germline ends. Germline values: CDR1 KGHDR, CDR2 SFDVKD. CDR3 nucleotides: TGTGCCACCAGCCTACACCGGGCCCATAGCAATCAGCCCCAGCATTTT. Residues: CATSLHRAHSNQPQHF.

The chain recombines TRBV5-6 with TRBJ2-2, with unresolved D. Germline values: CDR1 SGHDT, CDR2 YYEEEE. Trimming left V 0 bases short and J 1 base short, with 13 bases between. The CDR3 is made up of 17 amino acids. The CDR3 spells CASSLVHNLGNTGELFF. CDR3 coding DNA: TGTGCCAGCAGCTTGGTACATAACTTAGGGAACACCGGGGAGCTGTTTTTT.

J is TRBJ2-2 and V is TRBV20-1; D gene uncertain. The germline CDR1 and CDR2 sequences are DFQATT and SNEGSKA (reference sequence). With 3 bases removed from V and 0 bases from J, the gap between germline ends came to 11 bases. This CDR3 region has 15 residues. The CDR3 DNA reads TGCAGTGCTAGCTCGGCAGCTTCGAACACCGGGGAGCTGTTTTTT. Its translation is CSASSAASNTGELFF.

The gene calls are TRBV18 and TRBJ1-2; no firm D call. The germline V gene has CDR1 KGHSH and CDR2 LQKENI. Between the trimmed V and J ends, which lost 2 bases and 0 bases, there was a span of 4 bases. The CDR3 length is 13 residues. This chain's CDR3 is CASSPESNYGYTF. The CDR3 coding sequence is TGTGCCAGCTCACCAGAATCTAACTATGGCTACACCTTC.

This clonotype has a count of ten or more. V gene TRBV6-6 combines with J gene TRBJ2-3; D is uncertain. V was clipped by 2 bases and J by 5 bases, with 5 bases between them. The CDR3 extends over 12 amino acids. Germline lookup yields CDR1 MNHNY and CDR2 SVGAGI (reference sequence). The DNA of the CDR3 is TGTGCCAGCAGTTACATGGGAGATACGCAGTATTTT. This gives the protein CASSYMGDTQYF.

The J gene is TRBJ1-1, the V gene TRBV5-1, with 7 nucleotides matching TRBD1. J was trimmed by 2 bases and V by 4 bases; bases with no gene match: 5. The CDR3 length is 14 residues. The germline V gene has CDR1 SGHRS and CDR2 YFSETQ. Here the CDR3 DNA reads TGCGCCAGCAGCCCGGACAGGCCCAACACTGAAGCTTTCTTT. This translates into CASSPDRPNTEAFF. The complete variable domain, with remaining parts taken from reference TRBV5-1 and TRBJ1-1, reads KAGVTQTPRYLIKTRGQQVTLSCSPISGHRSVSWYQQTPGQGLQFLFEYFSETQRNKGNFPGRFSGRQFSNSRSEMNVSTLELGDSALYLCASSPDRPNTEAFFGQGTRLTVV.

The J gene is TRBJ1-4, the V gene TRBV10-3, with 7 bases fitting TRBD1. The germline CDR1 and CDR2 sequences are ENHRY and SYGVKD. Germline trimming cut 3 bases from V and 7 bases from J; bases unmatched to any gene: 8. The CDR3 is made up of 15 amino acids. CDR3 nucleotides: TGTGCCATCAGTGAATCATCCGGACAGGCTGAAAAACTGTTTTTT. Amino acids: CAISESSGQAEKLFF.

This chain links TRBV20-1 with TRBJ2-1, with 7 bases fitting TRBD1. Trimming at V came to 5 bases and at J to 0 bases, leaving 4 bases not matched to a gene. The CDR3 contains 14 residues. CDR1 DFQATT and CDR2 SNEGSKA come from the germline V gene (reference sequence). In nucleotides, the CDR3 is TGCAGTGCTTTTCGACAGGGCTCCTACAATGAGCAGTTCTTC. Protein product: CSAFRQGSYNEQFF.

This rearrangement joins TRBV11-2 to TRBJ2-1; TRBD1 is a possible D gene (5 bases). In germline, CDR1 is SGHAT, CDR2 FQNNGV. The CDR3 is 15 amino acids. Trimming left V 2 bases short and J 7 bases short, with 15 bases between. CDR3 bases: TGTGCCAGCAGCTTAACTTTAGGACACTCGAATGAGCAGTTCTTC. Translated: CASSLTLGHSNEQFF. The whole variable domain, remainder taken from reference TRBV11-2 and TRBJ2-1, is EAGVAQSPRYKIIEKRQSVAFWCNPISGHATLYWYQQILGQGPKLLIQFQNNGVVDDSQLPKDRFSAERLKGVDSTLKIQPAKLEDSAVYLCASSLTLGHSNEQFFGPGTRLTVL.

The V and J genes are TRBV5-6 and TRBJ2-1, with 12 bases identical to TRBD2. The V segment lost 1 base and the J segment 4 bases; nucleotides outside the gene matches: 3. Germline values: CDR1 SGHDT, CDR2 YYEEEE. There are 16 residues in the CDR3. The CDR3 coding sequence is TGTGCCAGCAGCTTGTTTACTAGCGGGAGGTACAATGAGCAGTTCTTC. Translated, it gives CASSLFTSGRYNEQFF. Variable domain in full (rest from reference TRBV5-6 and TRBJ2-1): DAGVTQSPTHLIKTRGQQVTLRCSPKSGHDTVSWYQQALGQGPQFIFQYYEEEERQRGNFPDRFSGHQFPNYSSELNVNALLLGDSALYLCASSLFTSGRYNEQFFGPGTRLTVL.

In this sample, this clonotype turned up a few times. The chain links TRBV2 to TRBJ1-5; 10 bases fit TRBD1. Germline loops: CDR1 SNHLY, CDR2 FYNNEI. J gave up 10 bases and V 3 bases, and 9 bases lay outside the gene matches. This CDR3 is 15 amino acids long. The CDR3 DNA follows: TGTGCCAGCAGTGAGCTAGGACAGGGGGTAGGCCCCCAGCATTTT. As protein: CASSELGQGVGPQHF. The whole variable domain, remainder taken from reference TRBV2 and TRBJ1-5, is EPEVTQTPSHQVTQMGQEVILRCVPISNHLYFYWYRQILGQKVEFLVSFYNNEISEKSEIFDDQFSVERPDGSNFTLKIRSTKLEDSAMYFCASSELGQGVGPQHFGDGTRLSIL.

There are many counts of this clonotype. V usage is TRBV5-1 and J usage is TRBJ1-5; D remains unclear. V lost 0 bases and J lost 2, with 6 bases in between. Germline values: CDR1 SGHRS, CDR2 YFSETQ. The CDR3 sequence is 14 residues long. The CDR3 sequence: CASSLGTGNQPQHF. CDR3 sequence (DNA): TGCGCCAGCAGCTTGGGGACGGGCAATCAGCCCCAGCATTTT.

This clonotype was observed a handful of times. The chain uses TRBV29-1 and TRBJ1-1; D call uncertain. The germline V gene encodes CDR1 SQVTM and CDR2 ANQGSEA. Trimming stripped 0 bases from V and 11 bases from J, with 13 bases between. The CDR3 sequence is 12 residues long. CDR3 in amino acids: CSVEDSGLDAFF. Written as DNA, the CDR3 is TGCAGCGTTGAAGATTCGGGGTTAGACGCTTTCTTT.

This clonotype was counted a few times. J is TRBJ2-1 and V is TRBV3-1; 8 bases fit TRBD2. This CDR3 region has 15 residues. Germline trimming cut 5 bases from V and 9 bases from J; bases unmatched to any gene: 12. Germline lookup yields CDR1 LGHDT and CDR2 YNNKEL (reference sequence). CDR3 loop: CASSDSGSPGGEQFF. The CDR3 DNA sequence: TGTGCCAGCAGCGACAGCGGGAGCCCCGGGGGTGAGCAGTTCTTC.

CDR3 DNA sequence: TGCGCCAGCAGCCAAGTGTCGGATGACTATGGCTACACCTTC. The encoded protein is CASSQVSDDYGYTF. The chain uses TRBV4-1 and TRBJ1-2, with unresolved D. Between the trimmed V and J ends, which lost 1 base and 3 bases, there was a span of 9 bases. Per germline, CDR1 MGHRA and CDR2 YSYEKL. The CDR3 covers 14 residues.

At least ten counts were recorded for this clonotype. This chain uses TRBV7-8 with TRBJ2-7, with TRBD2 as a possible D gene (5 bases). The CDR3 consists of 13 residues. V lost 2 bases, J lost 6 bases, and 11 bases lay in between. CDR1 SGHVS and CDR2 FQNEAQ come from the germline V gene. The DNA for the CDR3 is TGTGCCAGCAGCTTATTTGAGGGCTCCGAGCAGTACGTC. Translating gives CASSLFEGSEQYV.

V is TRBV20-1 and J is TRBJ1-5; 7 bases map to TRBD1. This CDR3 is 16 amino acids long. V gave up 1 base and J gave up 4 bases; unmatched junction bases: 10. Germline V gene data show CDR1 as DFQATT and CDR2 as SNEGSKA (reference sequence). CDR3 amino acids: CSARAPGQRLNQPQHF. DNA of the CDR3: TGCAGTGCTAGAGCCCCGGGACAGCGCCTTAATCAGCCCCAGCATTTT.

Only a few counts were recorded for this clonotype. This rearrangement joins TRBV3-1 to TRBJ2-2; 8 positions match TRBD2. V was clipped by 6 bases and J by 3 bases; unmatched bases: 6. CDR1 and CDR2 (germline): LGHDT, YNNKEL (reference sequence). This CDR3 has 15 residues. The chain's CDR3 is CASSSGGVDTGELFF. CDR3 nucleotide sequence: TGTGCCAGCAGTTCGGGAGGGGTTGACACCGGGGAGCTGTTTTTT.

V usage is TRBV29-1 and J usage is TRBJ2-3; D not resolved. Germline V gene lookup returns CDR1 SQVTM and CDR2 ANQGSEA. The CDR3 has 12 residues. The V end lost 0 bases, the J end lost 5 bases, and 6 bases lay between the germline ends. The CDR3 loop reads CSVEDPLDTQYF. The CDR3 bases are TGCAGCGTTGAAGACCCGTTAGATACGCAGTATTTT.

The rearrangement uses TRBV3-1 and TRBJ1-6, with a weak D call TRBD1 (5 bases). The CDR3 totals 16 residues. From germline, CDR1 is LGHDT and CDR2 YNNKEL (reference sequence). The germline V and J ends were trimmed by 9 bases and 9 bases, with 24 bases remaining between them. CDR3: CASGGGTPAISSPLHF. As DNA, the CDR3 is TGTGCCAGTGGGGGGGGGACCCCGGCTATATCTTCACCCCTCCACTTT.

The J gene is TRBJ1-2, the V gene TRBV10-2, with D tentatively TRBD1 (5 bases). The CDR3 runs 12 residues. V lost 7 bases and J 2 bases, leaving 8 bases between the germline ends. The germline V gene encodes CDR1 WSHSY and CDR2 SAAADI. The CDR3 DNA is TGCGCCAGCACTGGACAAAACTATGGCTACACCTTC. Translating gives CASTGQNYGYTF.

This chain connects TRBV20-1 to TRBJ2-5, with D uncertain. Trimming took 2 bases from V and 5 from J, leaving 9 bases between them. This CDR3 is built from 12 residues. The germline V gene has CDR1 DFQATT and CDR2 SNEGSKA (reference sequence). Here the CDR3 DNA reads TGCAGTGCTAGAACCCTAAAGGAGACCCAGTACTTC. This translates into CSARTLKETQYF.

The rearrangement uses TRBV25-1 and TRBJ1-1; TRBD1 aligns across 7 bases. CDR3 length: 15 amino acids. Germline CDR1 is MGHDK and CDR2 is SYGVNS. V shed 5 bases, J shed 5 bases, and the junction held 11 bases outside the gene matches. CDR3 DNA sequence: TGTGCCAGCAGTCAAACACAGGGGCAGGAGACTGAAGCTTTCTTT. Its protein product is CASSQTQGQETEAFF.